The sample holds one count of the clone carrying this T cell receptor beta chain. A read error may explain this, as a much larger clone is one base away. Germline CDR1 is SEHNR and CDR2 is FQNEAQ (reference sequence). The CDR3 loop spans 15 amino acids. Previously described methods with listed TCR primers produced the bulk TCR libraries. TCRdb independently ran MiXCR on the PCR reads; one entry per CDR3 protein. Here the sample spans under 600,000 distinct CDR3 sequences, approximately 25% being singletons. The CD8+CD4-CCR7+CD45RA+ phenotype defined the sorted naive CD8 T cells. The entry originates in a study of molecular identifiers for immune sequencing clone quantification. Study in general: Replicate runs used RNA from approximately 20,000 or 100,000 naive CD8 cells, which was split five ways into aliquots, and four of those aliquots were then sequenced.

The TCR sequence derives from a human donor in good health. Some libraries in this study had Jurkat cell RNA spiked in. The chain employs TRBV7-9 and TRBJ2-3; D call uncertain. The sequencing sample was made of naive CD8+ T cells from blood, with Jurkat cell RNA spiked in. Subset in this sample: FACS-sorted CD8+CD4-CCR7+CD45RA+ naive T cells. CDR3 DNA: TGTGCCAGCAGCAATCACCCAGCACCCGTCGATACGCAGAATTTT. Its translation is CASSNHPAPVDTQNF.